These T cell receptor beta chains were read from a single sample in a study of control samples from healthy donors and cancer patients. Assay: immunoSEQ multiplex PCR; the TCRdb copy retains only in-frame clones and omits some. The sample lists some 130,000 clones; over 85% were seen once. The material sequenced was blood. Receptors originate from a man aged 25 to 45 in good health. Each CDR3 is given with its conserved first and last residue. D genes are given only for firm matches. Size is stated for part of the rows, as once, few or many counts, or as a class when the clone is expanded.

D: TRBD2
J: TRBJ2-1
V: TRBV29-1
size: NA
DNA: TGCAGCGTTGTAGCTAGCGGGAATGAGCAGTTCTTC
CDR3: CSVVASGNEQFF

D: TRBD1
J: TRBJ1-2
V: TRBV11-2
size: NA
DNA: TGTGCCAGCAGCTTAGTCCCGGGACAGACTAACTATGGCTACACCTTC
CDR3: CASSLVPGQTNYGYTF

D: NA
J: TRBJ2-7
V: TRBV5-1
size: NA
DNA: TGCGCCAGCAGCTTGGATCCTTCAACCTACGAGCAGTACTTC
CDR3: CASSLDPSTYEQYF

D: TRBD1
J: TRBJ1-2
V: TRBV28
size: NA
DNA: TGTGCCAGCAGTCTACCCGGGACAGGGGGCCTAGGCTATGGCTACACCTTC
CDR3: CASSLPGTGGLGYGYTF

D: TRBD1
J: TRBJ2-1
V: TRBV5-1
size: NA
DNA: TGCGCCAGCACCAACTCCGGGACAGGGATCCATGAGCAGTTCTTC
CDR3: CASTNSGTGIHEQFF

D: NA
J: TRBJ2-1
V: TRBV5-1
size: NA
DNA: TGCGCCAGCAGACCAGGATACAATGAGCAGTTCTTC
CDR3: CASRPGYNEQFF

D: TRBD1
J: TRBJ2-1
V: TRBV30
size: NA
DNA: TGTGCCTGGCAACCCGGGACAGGGAGTGAGCAGTTCTTC
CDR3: CAWQPGTGSEQFF

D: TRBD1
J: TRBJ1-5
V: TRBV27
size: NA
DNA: TGTGCCAGCAGGGGCACAGGGGGCGCGGGTCAGCCCCAGCATTTT
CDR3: CASRGTGGAGQPQHF

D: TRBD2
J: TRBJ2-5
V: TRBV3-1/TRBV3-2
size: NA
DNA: TGTGCCAGCAGCCAAGATACTAGCGGGTGGACCCAGTACTTC
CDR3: CASSQDTSGWTQYF

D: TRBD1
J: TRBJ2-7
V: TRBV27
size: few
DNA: TGTGCCAGCAGTTTGGGACAGGGCCCCTACGAGCAGTACTTC
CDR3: CASSLGQGPYEQYF

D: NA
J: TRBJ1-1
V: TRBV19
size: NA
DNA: TGTGCCAGTAGTATAGGGGCAGGGCGTATGAACACTGAAGCTTTCTTT
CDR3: CASSIGAGRMNTEAFF

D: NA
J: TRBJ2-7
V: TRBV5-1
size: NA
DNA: TGCGCCAGCAGCTTGGACCCCGGCGGGGAGCAGTACTTC
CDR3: CASSLDPGGEQYF

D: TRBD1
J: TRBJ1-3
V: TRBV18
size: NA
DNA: TGTGCCAGCTCACCATACGACAGGGCGGTGAACACCATATATTTT
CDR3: CASSPYDRAVNTIYF

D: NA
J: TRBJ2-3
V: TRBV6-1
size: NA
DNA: TGTGCCAGCAGTGAAACGGCGGGAAGCACAGATACGCAGTATTTT
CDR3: CASSETAGSTDTQYF

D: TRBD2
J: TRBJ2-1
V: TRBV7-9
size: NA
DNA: TGTGCCAGCAGCCCTAACCCGGGACTAGCGGGAGCTGAGCAGTTCTTC
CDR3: CASSPNPGLAGAEQFF

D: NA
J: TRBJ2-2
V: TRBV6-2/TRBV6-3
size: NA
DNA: TGTGCCAGCAGTTACTCCCGACCCCTCGGAGCGAACACCGGGGAGCTGTTTTTT
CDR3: CASSYSRPLGANTGELFF

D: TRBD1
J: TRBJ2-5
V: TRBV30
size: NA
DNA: TGTGCCTGGAGTGTTGGGGACAGGGGAATTGGTGGCCAGTACTTC
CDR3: CAWSVGDRGIGGQYF

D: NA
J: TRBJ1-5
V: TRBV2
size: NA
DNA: TGTGCCAGCAGTGACAGGGAGAATCAGCCCCAGCATTTT
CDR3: CASSDRENQPQHF

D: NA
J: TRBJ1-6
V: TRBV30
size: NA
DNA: TGTGCCTGGAGTCGCCCTGGGGGGTGGAATTCACCCCTCCACTTT
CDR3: CAWSRPGGWNSPLHF

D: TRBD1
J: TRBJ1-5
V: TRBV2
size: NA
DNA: TGTGCCAGCAGCATACAGGGGCAGAGAAGCAATCAGCCCCAGCATTTT
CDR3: CASSIQGQRSNQPQHF

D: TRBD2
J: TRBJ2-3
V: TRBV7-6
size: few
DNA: TGTGCCAGCAGCCTAGCGGGAGGGCCAAGGGATACGCAGTATTTT
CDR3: CASSLAGGPRDTQYF

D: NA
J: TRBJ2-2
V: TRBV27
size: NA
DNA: TGTGCCAGCAGTTTCATGGACAAAAGGGCCACCGGGGAGCTGTTTTTT
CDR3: CASSFMDKRATGELFF

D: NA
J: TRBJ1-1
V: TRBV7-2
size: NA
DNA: TGTGCCAGCAGCTTATCCAGGCAATTTGAAGCTTTCTTT
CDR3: CASSLSRQFEAFF

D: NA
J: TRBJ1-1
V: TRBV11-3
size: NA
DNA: TGTGCCAGCAGCTTAGTGGATACCACTGAAGCTTTCTTT
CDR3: CASSLVDTTEAFF

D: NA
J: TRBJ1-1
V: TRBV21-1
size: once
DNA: TGTGCCATAAGGACAGAAGCTTTCTTT
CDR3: CAIRTEAFF

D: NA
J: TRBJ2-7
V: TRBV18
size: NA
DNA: TGTGCCAGCTCTCCCTCCTCACAGGGAACCTACGAGCAGTACTTC
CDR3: CASSPSSQGTYEQYF

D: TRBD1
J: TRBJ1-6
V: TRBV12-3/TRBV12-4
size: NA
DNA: TGTGCCAGCAGCCGCGACAGGGTTGATCCCCTCCACTTT
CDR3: CASSRDRVDPLHF

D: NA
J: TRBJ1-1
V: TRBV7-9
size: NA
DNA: TGTGCCAGCAGACCGAAGGGGCAGGGGATTTTCACTGAAGCTTTCTTT
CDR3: CASRPKGQGIFTEAFF

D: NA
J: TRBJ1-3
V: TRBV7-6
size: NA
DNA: TGTGCCAGCAGCTTAGAGGCAGAGGCAGGGCCAGGAAACACCATATATTTT
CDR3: CASSLEAEAGPGNTIYF

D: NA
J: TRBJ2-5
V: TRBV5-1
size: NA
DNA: TGCGCCAGCAGCTTTAAGGGAGGAGAGACCCAGTACTTC
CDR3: CASSFKGGETQYF

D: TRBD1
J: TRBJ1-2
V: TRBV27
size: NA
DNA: TGTGCCAGCAGTTTACATGGCACAGGGGTTATCAACTATGGCTACACCTTC
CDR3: CASSLHGTGVINYGYTF

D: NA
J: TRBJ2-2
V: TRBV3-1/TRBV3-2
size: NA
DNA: TGTGCCAGCAGCCAAGGCATAGGCATGGCGAACACCGGGGAGCTGTTTTTT
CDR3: CASSQGIGMANTGELFF

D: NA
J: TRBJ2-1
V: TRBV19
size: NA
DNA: TGTGCCAGTAGTATGAGGGACCTCGAGGATGAGCAGTTCTTC
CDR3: CASSMRDLEDEQFF

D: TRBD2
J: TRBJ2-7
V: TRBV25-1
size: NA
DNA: TGTGCCAGCACCGAGGGGCTAGCGGGAGCCGAGCAGTACTTC
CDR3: CASTEGLAGAEQYF

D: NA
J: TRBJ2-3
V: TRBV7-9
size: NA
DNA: TGTGCCAGCAGCTTAACTGGGAGCACAGATACGCAGTATTTT
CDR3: CASSLTGSTDTQYF

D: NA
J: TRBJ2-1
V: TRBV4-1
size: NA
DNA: TGCGCCAGCAGCCAAGATCGTCCCGGGACACCTCCTTTTTTGAGCTCCTACAATGAGCAGTTCTTC
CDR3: CASSQDRPGTPPFLSSYNEQFF

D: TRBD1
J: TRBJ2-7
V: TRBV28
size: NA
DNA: TGTGCCAGCAGAGTAACCGGGACAGGGTTTATTGTGCAGTACTTC
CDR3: CASRVTGTGFIVQYF

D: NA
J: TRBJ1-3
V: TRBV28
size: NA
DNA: TGTGCCAGCGGGGCCGGCAGCACTGGAAACACCATATATTTT
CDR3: CASGAGSTGNTIYF

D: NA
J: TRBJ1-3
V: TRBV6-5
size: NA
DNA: TGTGCCAGCAGTTACTCCCGCGGGGGGGGAAACACCATATATTTT
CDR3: CASSYSRGGGNTIYF

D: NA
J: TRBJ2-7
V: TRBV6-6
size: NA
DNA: TGTGCCAGCAGTTTGGAGGGAAAGCAGTACTTC
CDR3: CASSLEGKQYF

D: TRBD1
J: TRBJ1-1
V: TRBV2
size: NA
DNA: TGTGCCAGCAGACCAAGGACAGGGGTCGTGTATGCTTTCTTT
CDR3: CASRPRTGVVYAFF

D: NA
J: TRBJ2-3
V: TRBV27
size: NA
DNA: TGTGCCAGCAGTTTAAGGGTAGTAACAGATACGCAGTATTTT
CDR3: CASSLRVVTDTQYF